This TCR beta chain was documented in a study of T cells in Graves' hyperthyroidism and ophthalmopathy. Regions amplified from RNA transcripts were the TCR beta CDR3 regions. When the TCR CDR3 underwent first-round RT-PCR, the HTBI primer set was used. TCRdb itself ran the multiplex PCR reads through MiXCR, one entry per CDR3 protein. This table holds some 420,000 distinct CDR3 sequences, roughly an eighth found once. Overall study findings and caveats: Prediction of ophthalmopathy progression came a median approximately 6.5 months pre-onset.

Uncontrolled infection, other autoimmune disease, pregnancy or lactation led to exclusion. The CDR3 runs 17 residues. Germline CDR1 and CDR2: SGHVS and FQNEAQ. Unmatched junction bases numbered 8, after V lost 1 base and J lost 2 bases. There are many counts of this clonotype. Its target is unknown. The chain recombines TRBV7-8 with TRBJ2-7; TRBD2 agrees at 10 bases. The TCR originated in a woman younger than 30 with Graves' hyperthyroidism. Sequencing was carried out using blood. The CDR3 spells CASSLVSSGLAPYEQYF. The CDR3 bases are TGTGCCAGCAGCTTAGTCTCCTCGGGACTAGCGCCCTACGAGCAGTACTTC.